A selection of T cell receptor beta chains follows, all from one sample in a study of PD-1 blockade in classical Hodgkin lymphoma. Only in-frame clones appear in the TCRdb table, and some are missing; sequencing was by immunoSEQ multiplex PCR. The data hold tens of thousands of clones, with around 80% observed a single time. Sequences were derived from peripheral blood mononuclear cells (PBMCs), sampled before the fourth cycle of nivolumab. The receptors stem from a human donor with classical Hodgkin lymphoma. The CDR3 runs from the conserved cysteine through the conserved F or W. The D gene is left open where the match is weak. Expanded clones get a size class; other rows say once, few or many, or leave the size out.

size	V	D	J	CDR3	DNA
-	TRBV10-3	TRBD1	TRBJ1-2	CAIAGTGSYGYTF	TGTGCCATCGCCGGGACAGGGAGCTATGGCTACACCTTC
once	TRBV5-1	-	TRBJ2-1	CASSLASSSYNEQFF	TGCGCCAGCAGCTTGGCCTCTAGCTCCTACAATGAGCAGTTCTTC
-	TRBV28	-	TRBJ1-2	CASSSTWGIGYTF	TGTGCCAGCAGTTCTACGTGGGGAATCGGCTACACCTTC
-	TRBV4-1	-	TRBJ1-6	CASSQLTPENSPLHF	TGCGCCAGCAGCCAACTGACACCTGAAAATTCACCCCTCCACTTT
-	TRBV6-6	TRBD1	TRBJ1-2	CASSTTGNYGYTF	TGTGCCAGCAGCACGACAGGGAACTATGGCTACACCTTC
few	TRBV2	-	TRBJ2-5	CASGYMQETQYF	TGTGCCAGCGGATACATGCAAGAGACCCAGTACTTC
-	TRBV19	-	TRBJ1-5	CASSSGMRNQPQHF	TGTGCCAGTAGTTCGGGGATGCGAAATCAGCCCCAGCATTTT
-	TRBV9	TRBD1	TRBJ2-3	CASSPRPSTGRADTQYF	TGTGCCAGCAGCCCTCGACCCTCGACAGGGCGAGCAGATACGCAGTATTTT
-	TRBV28	-	TRBJ1-2	CASSSQTEVYGYTF	TGTGCCAGCAGTTCACAGACAGAAGTCTATGGCTACACCTTC
-	TRBV5-1	-	TRBJ1-1	CASRWGLNTEAFF	TGCGCCAGCAGGTGGGGTTTGAACACTGAAGCTTTCTTT
-	TRBV11-3	-	TRBJ2-7	CASSPNHEQYF	TGTGCCAGCAGCCCGAACCACGAGCAGTACTTC
-	TRBV9	-	TRBJ1-6	CASSANPATNSPLHF	TGTGCCAGCAGCGCCAACCCGGCCACAAATTCACCCCTCCACTTT
few	TRBV18	-	TRBJ1-1	CASSQQENTEAFF	TGTGCCAGCTCCCAGCAGGAGAACACTGAAGCTTTCTTT
-	TRBV4-2	-	TRBJ2-7	CASSQDSYGFREQYF	TGTGCCAGCAGCCAAGATAGTTACGGATTTCGAGAGCAGTACTTC
-	TRBV6-1	-	TRBJ1-5	CASSEVARNRVNQPQHF	TGTGCCAGCAGTGAAGTCGCCCGGAACAGAGTGAATCAGCCCCAGCATTTT
-	TRBV6-6	-	TRBJ1-3	CASRWGPGNTIYF	TGTGCTAGCAGGTGGGGCCCTGGAAACACCATATATTTT
few	TRBV7-3	-	TRBJ1-2	CASSLKGHWTNYGYTF	TGTGCCAGCAGCTTAAAGGGACACTGGACTAACTATGGCTACACCTTC
-	TRBV6-1	-	TRBJ1-5	CASRTENQPQHF	TGTGCCAGCAGGACGGAGAATCAGCCCCAGCATTTT
-	TRBV15	-	TRBJ1-2	CATSRDRPQGRDGYTF	TGTGCCACCAGCAGAGATCGGCCCCAGGGGCGGGATGGCTACACCTTC
-	TRBV27	-	TRBJ1-5	CASSLGVGSNQPQHF	TGTGCCAGCAGTTTGGGGGTTGGTAGCAATCAGCCCCAGCATTTT
-	TRBV18	TRBD2	TRBJ2-7	CASSPGLAGYEQYF	TGTGCCAGCTCACCGGGACTAGCGGGCTACGAGCAGTACTTC
-	TRBV28	-	TRBJ1-2	CASSISGFGNYGYTF	TGTGCCAGCAGTATCTCCGGATTTGGCAACTATGGCTACACCTTC
once	TRBV7-3	-	TRBJ1-5	CASSPWNGRPSRAQHF	TGTGCCAGCAGCCCCTGGAATGGACGGCCGTCAAGAGCCCAGCATTTT
once	TRBV6-6	-	TRBJ1-2	CASSPQVGSYGYTF	TGTGCCAGCAGTCCCCAGGTGGGGAGCTATGGCTACACCTTC
few	TRBV5-8	TRBD1	TRBJ1-5	CASRRWTGGGSGQPQHF	TGTGCCAGCAGAAGATGGACAGGGGGAGGGAGCGGACAGCCCCAGCATTTT
-	TRBV7-2	-	TRBJ2-3	CASSLAGGTDTQYF	TGTGCCAGCAGCTTAGCAGGGGGCACAGATACGCAGTATTTT
-	TRBV4-3	-	TRBJ1-3	CASSPSGQTNTIYF	TGCGCCAGCAGCCCATCTGGCCAGACTAACACCATATATTTT
-	TRBV5-1	TRBD1	TRBJ1-3	CASSYGQGNTIYF	TGCGCCAGCAGCTACGGACAGGGGAACACCATATATTTT
-	TRBV19	-	TRBJ2-5	CASSQGGVGSETQYF	TGTGCCAGTAGTCAGGGGGGGGTAGGATCGGAGACCCAGTACTTC
-	TRBV6-6	TRBD1	TRBJ2-1	CASSDDRVKDNEQFF	TGTGCCAGCAGCGATGACAGGGTTAAAGACAATGAGCAGTTCTTC
-	TRBV11-3	-	TRBJ2-7	CASSLGHEQYF	TGTGCCAGCAGCTTGGGACACGAGCAGTACTTC
once	TRBV2	-	TRBJ2-7	CASSRFSTGLPSYEQYF	TGTGCCAGCAGCCGTTTCAGTACAGGGCTACCTTCCTACGAGCAGTACTTC
-	TRBV7-9	-	TRBJ2-7	CASSPWGAETYEQYF	TGTGCCAGCAGCCCTTGGGGGGCGGAAACCTACGAGCAGTACTTC
once	TRBV10-2	TRBD1	TRBJ2-5	CASRIQGTQETQYF	TGCGCCAGCAGAATACAGGGGACGCAAGAGACCCAGTACTTC
medium-sized	TRBV19	-	TRBJ1-1	CASSSWTLFTEAFF	TGTGCCAGTAGTTCGTGGACGCTGTTCACTGAAGCTTTCTTT
-	TRBV6-6	TRBD1	TRBJ1-1	CASSGQGTNTEAFF	TGTGCCAGCAGCGGACAGGGGACGAACACTGAAGCTTTCTTT
few	TRBV18	-	TRBJ1-5	CASSPTSGQPQHF	TGTGCCAGCTCACCCACATCAGGTCAGCCCCAGCATTTT
-	TRBV19	TRBD1	TRBJ2-1	CASSITGGNEQFF	TGTGCCAGTAGTATAACAGGGGGCAATGAGCAGTTCTTC
-	TRBV19	TRBD2	TRBJ2-2	CASSSGGTNTGELFF	TGTGCCAGTAGTAGCGGGGGGACGAACACCGGGGAGCTGTTTTTT
once	TRBV4-3	TRBD1	TRBJ1-2	CASSQDYRGNYGYTF	TGCGCCAGCAGCCAAGATTACAGGGGGAACTATGGCTACACCTTC
once	TRBV11-3	-	TRBJ1-1	CASSLEEGSTEAFF	TGTGCCAGCAGCTTAGAGGAGGGTAGCACTGAAGCTTTCTTT
-	TRBV6-6	TRBD2	TRBJ2-2	CASRTPGTNSGELFF	TGTGCCAGCAGAACCCCCGGGACTAACTCCGGGGAGCTGTTTTTT
-	TRBV18	TRBD1	TRBJ2-7	CASSPSGGGNRDEQYF	TGTGCCAGCTCACCTTCAGGGGGCGGAAATAGAGACGAGCAGTACTTC
-	TRBV5-1	-	TRBJ2-1	CASSLEPGSSYNEQFF	TGCGCCAGCAGCTTGGAACCCGGCAGCTCCTACAATGAGCAGTTCTTC
-	TRBV5-1	-	TRBJ2-2	CASSPGGSTGELFF	TGCGCCAGCAGTCCCGGGGGATCCACCGGGGAGCTGTTTTTT
-	TRBV6-5	-	TRBJ2-1	CASSYGGVGKDEQFF	TGTGCCAGCAGTTATGGAGGGGTAGGTAAGGATGAGCAGTTCTTC
once	TRBV10-3	TRBD2	TRBJ2-3	CAISDGPGGGTDTQYF	TGTGCCATCAGTGATGGGCCCGGCGGGGGGACAGATACGCAGTATTTT
-	TRBV10-3	-	TRBJ1-4	CAISESRGANEKLFF	TGTGCCATCAGTGAGTCACGAGGAGCTAATGAAAAACTGTTTTTT
once	TRBV18	-	TRBJ1-1	CASSPPLTGNTEAFF	TGTGCCAGCTCACCACCTTTGACAGGGAACACTGAAGCTTTCTTT
many	TRBV5-1	TRBD1	TRBJ1-6	CASSVGQVFNSPLHF	TGCGCCAGCAGCGTCGGACAGGTGTTTAATTCACCCCTCCACTTT
-	TRBV4-3	TRBD1	TRBJ1-1	CASSQEGTGRDTEAFF	TGCGCCAGCAGCCAAGAAGGGACAGGGAGGGACACTGAAGCTTTCTTT
-	TRBV6-6	TRBD1	TRBJ2-7	CASSYRTGKYEQYF	TGTGCCAGCAGTTATCGGACAGGGAAGTACGAGCAGTACTTC
-	TRBV6-4	-	TRBJ1-1	CASSATPQNTEAFF	TGTGCCAGCAGTGCTACTCCCCAGAACACTGAAGCTTTCTTT
-	TRBV5-1	-	TRBJ2-7	CASSLESGSSYEQYF	TGCGCCAGCAGCTTGGAATCGGGAAGCTCCTACGAGCAGTACTTC